This T cell receptor beta chain was obtained from a study of molecular identifiers for immune sequencing clone quantification. The J segment lost 4 bases and the V segment lost 0 bases, leaving 4 bases of the junction unmatched. The CDR3 contains 16 residues. Per germline, CDR1 MNHEY and CDR2 SVGAGI. With listed TCR primers and previously described methods, bulk TCR libraries were prepared. MiXCR, applied by TCRdb to the PCR reads, yields one record per CDR3 protein. The sample has some 320,000 distinct CDR3 sequences; about 23% are singletons. A few counts support this clonotype. The sequencing input was naive CD8+ T cells from blood, with Jurkat cell RNA spiked in. As for subset: FACS-sorted CD8+CD4-CCR7+CD45RA+ naive T cells. The chain carries TRBV6-5 and TRBJ2-1, with 9 bases aligning to TRBD2. The TCR comes from a human donor in good health. Some libraries in this study had Jurkat cell RNA spiked in. The CDR3: CASSYSKAGGYNEQFF. The CDR3 DNA follows: TGTGCCAGCAGTTACTCGAAAGCGGGAGGTTACAATGAGCAGTTCTTC.